Following are 10 T cell receptor beta chains from one sample sequenced in a study of cytomegalovirus exposure and HLA in healthy donors. A multiplex PCR was run with 60 Vbeta primers and 13 Jbeta primers. Sequencing was performed with immunoSEQ multiplex PCR; in TCRdb, only in-frame clones are kept and a portion is missing. The repertoire holds around 300,000 clones, with just under 85% as singletons. The sample comprised PBMCs. The receptors come from a woman aged 40 to 49 in good health and CMV-seropositive.

The chain couples TRBV6-1 to TRBJ1-1, with no clear D. Trimming removed 6 bases from V and 2 bases from J, with 10 bases in between. CDR3 size: 13 residues. Looked up from germline, CDR1 is MNHNS and CDR2 is SASEGT. The CDR3 here is CASRNGGNTEAFF. CDR3 coding DNA: TGTGCCAGCAGAAACGGAGGAAACACTGAAGCTTTCTTT.

V and J are TRBV29-1 and TRBJ2-6; TRBD1 is a possible D gene (6 bases). Deletions cut 6 bases from V and 0 bases from J, with 12 bases between. CDR1 SQVTM and CDR2 ANQGSEA come from the germline V gene. There are 15 residues in the CDR3. CDR3 in amino acids: CSVSQGSSGANVLTF. CDR3 DNA sequence: TGCAGCGTCTCACAGGGATCCTCTGGGGCCAACGTCCTGACTTTC.

With regard to this clone: A junction boundary mismatches the germline segment, possibly from a read error. V and J are TRBV27 and TRBJ2-6, with D possibly matching TRBD1 (5 bases). CDR3 length equals 13 residues. The germline V gene has CDR1 MNHEY and CDR2 SMNVEV (reference sequence). CDR3 region: CASTGAGANGLTF. The CDR3 DNA reads TGTGCCAGCACCGGTGCTGGGGCCAACGGCCTGACTTTC.

This chain uses TRBV9 with TRBJ2-1; D might be TRBD1 (6 bases). The CDR3 runs 14 residues. Trimming left V 0 bases short and J 5 bases short, with 9 bases between. Germline loops: CDR1 SGDLS, CDR2 YYNGEE. CDR3 DNA: TGTGCCAGCAGCGTAGGAGGGGGTAACAATGAGCAGTTCTTC. Protein sequence: CASSVGGGNNEQFF.

The chain couples TRBV11-2 to TRBJ1-1; D is possibly TRBD1 (5 bases). The CDR3 contains 16 residues. Trimming removed 2 bases at V and 0 bases at J, with 13 bases between. Germline V gives CDR1 SGHAT, CDR2 FQNNGV. CDR3 DNA sequence: TGTGCCAGCAGCTTAAGTACTCAGGGCTTGAACACTGAAGCTTTCTTT. Protein: CASSLSTQGLNTEAFF. The full variable domain, with the rest looked up from reference TRBV11-2 and TRBJ1-1, is EAGVAQSPRYKIIEKRQSVAFWCNPISGHATLYWYQQILGQGPKLLIQFQNNGVVDDSQLPKDRFSAERLKGVDSTLKIQPAKLEDSAVYLCASSLSTQGLNTEAFFGQGTRLTVV.

The V call is TRBV19, the J call TRBJ2-7; D is perhaps TRBD2 (6 bases). The CDR3 totals 14 residues. Trimming took off 9 bases at V and 4 bases at J, with 19 bases between the two ends. The germline CDR1 and CDR2 sequences are LNHDA and SQIVND (reference sequence). The CDR3 sequence is CASRPGHGGYEQYF. In DNA form, the CDR3 reads TGTGCCAGCCGCCCCGGACACGGGGGTTACGAGCAGTACTTC.

V gene TRBV30 combines with J gene TRBJ2-7, with 11 bases matching TRBD2. V lost 4 bases to trimming and J lost 7 bases; unmatched junction nucleotides: 9. Germline V gene lookup returns CDR1 GTSNPN and CDR2 SVGIG (reference sequence). CDR3 size: 14 residues. The CDR3 DNA reads as TGTGCCTGGAAAGGGACTAGCGGCCCTGGGGAGCAGTACTTC. Protein: CAWKGTSGPGEQYF.

The rearrangement links TRBV5-1 to TRBJ1-6; D is possibly TRBD1 (5 bases). V was pared by 4 bases and J by 7 bases, with 12 bases between. The CDR3 sequence is 14 residues long. CDR1 SGHRS and CDR2 YFSETQ come from the germline V gene. This CDR3 reads CASSPREGNSPLHF. The CDR3 bases are TGCGCCAGCAGCCCCCGGGAGGGGAATTCACCCCTCCACTTT.

Only a few counts were recorded for this clone. The chain recombines TRBV28 with TRBJ2-7, with D perhaps matching TRBD1 (6 bases). Germline V gene lookup returns CDR1 MDHEN and CDR2 SYDVKM. V was trimmed by 7 bases and J by 10 bases, leaving 17 bases between them. The CDR3 has 12 residues. For the CDR3, the DNA is TGTGCCAGCACCCCTGTGGCAGGGGAACAGTACTTC. Its protein product is CASTPVAGEQYF.

The chain joins TRBV19 to TRBJ2-5; 11 bases line up with TRBD2. The trim removed 5 bases at V and 1 base at J, leaving 3 bases unmatched. Germline CDR1 is LNHDA and CDR2 is SQIVND (reference sequence). The CDR3 covers 15 residues. CDR3 region: CASSPGLAVQETQYF. In DNA form, the CDR3 reads TGTGCCAGTAGTCCGGGACTAGCGGTCCAAGAGACCCAGTACTTC.